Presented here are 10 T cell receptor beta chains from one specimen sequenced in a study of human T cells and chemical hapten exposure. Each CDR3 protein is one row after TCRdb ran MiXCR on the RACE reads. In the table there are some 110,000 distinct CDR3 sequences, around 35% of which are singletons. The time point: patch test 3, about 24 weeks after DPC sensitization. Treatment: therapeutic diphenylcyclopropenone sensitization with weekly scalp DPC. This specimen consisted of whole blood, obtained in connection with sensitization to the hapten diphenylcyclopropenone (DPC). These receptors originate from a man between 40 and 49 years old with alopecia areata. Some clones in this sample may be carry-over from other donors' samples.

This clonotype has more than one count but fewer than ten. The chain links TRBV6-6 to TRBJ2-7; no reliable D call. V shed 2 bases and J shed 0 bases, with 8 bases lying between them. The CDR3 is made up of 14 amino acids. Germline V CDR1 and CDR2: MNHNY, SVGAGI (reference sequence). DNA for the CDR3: TGTGCCAGCAGTTACACGAGGACCTCCTACGAGCAGTACTTC. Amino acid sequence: CASSYTRTSYEQYF.

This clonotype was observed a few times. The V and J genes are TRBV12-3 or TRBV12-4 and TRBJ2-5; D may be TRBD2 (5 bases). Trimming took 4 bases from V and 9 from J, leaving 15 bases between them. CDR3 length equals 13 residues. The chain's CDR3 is CASSSRGEGPQYF. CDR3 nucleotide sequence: TGTGCCAGCAGTTCCCGGGGTGAAGGTCCCCAGTACTTC.

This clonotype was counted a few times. The DNA for the CDR3 is TGTGCCAGCAGTTCGGCACAGGGGGGTAGTCAGCCCCAGCATTTT. This sequence encodes CASSSAQGGSQPQHF. The rearrangement uses TRBV28 and TRBJ1-5, with 8 bases aligning to TRBD1. The CDR3 spans 15 residues. The J segment lost 6 bases and the V segment lost 4 bases, leaving 8 bases of the junction unmatched. CDR1 and CDR2 from the germline V gene are MDHEN and SYDVKM. Drawing the rest from reference TRBV28 and TRBJ1-5, the complete variable domain is DVKVTQSSRYLVKRTGEKVFLECVQDMDHENMFWYRQDPGLGLRLIYFSYDVKMKEKGDIPEGYSVSREKKERFSLILESASTNQTSMYLCASSSAQGGSQPQHFGDGTRLSIL.

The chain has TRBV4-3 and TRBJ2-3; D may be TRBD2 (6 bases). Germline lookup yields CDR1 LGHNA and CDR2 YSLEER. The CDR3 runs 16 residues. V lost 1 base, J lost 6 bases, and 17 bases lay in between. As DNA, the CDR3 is TGCGCCAGCAGCCAAGTGGGGACTCATCGCGGGGATACGCAGTATTTT. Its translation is CASSQVGTHRGDTQYF.

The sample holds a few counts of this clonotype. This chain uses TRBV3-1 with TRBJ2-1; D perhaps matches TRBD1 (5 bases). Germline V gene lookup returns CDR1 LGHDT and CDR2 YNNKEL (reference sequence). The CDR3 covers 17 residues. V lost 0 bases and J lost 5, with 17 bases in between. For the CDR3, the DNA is TGTGCCAGCAGCCAAGATTGGGGCTCAAGGGCCAACAATGAGCAGTTCTTC. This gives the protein CASSQDWGSRANNEQFF.

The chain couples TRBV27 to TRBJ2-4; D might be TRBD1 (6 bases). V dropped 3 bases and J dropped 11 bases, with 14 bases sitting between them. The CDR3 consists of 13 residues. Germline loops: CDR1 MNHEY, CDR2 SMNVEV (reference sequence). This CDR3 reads CASSFGGHGLQYF. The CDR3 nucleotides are TGTGCCAGCAGTTTTGGGGGACACGGACTTCAGTACTTC.

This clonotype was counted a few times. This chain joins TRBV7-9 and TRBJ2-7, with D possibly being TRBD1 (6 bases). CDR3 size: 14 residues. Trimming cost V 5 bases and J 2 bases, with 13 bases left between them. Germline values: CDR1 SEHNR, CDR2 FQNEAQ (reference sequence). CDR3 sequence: CASSPRDNPYEQYF. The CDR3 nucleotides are TGTGCCAGCAGCCCCCGGGACAACCCCTACGAGCAGTACTTC.

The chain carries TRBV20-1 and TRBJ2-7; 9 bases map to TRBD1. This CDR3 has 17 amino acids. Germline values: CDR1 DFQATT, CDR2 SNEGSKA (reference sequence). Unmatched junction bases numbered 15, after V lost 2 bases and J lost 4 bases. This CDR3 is CSARPFEAQGASYEQYF. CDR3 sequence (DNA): TGCAGTGCTAGACCCTTCGAGGCACAGGGGGCAAGTTACGAGCAGTACTTC.

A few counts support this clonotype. The CDR3 DNA sequence: TGTGCCAGCTCACCAGGGACTTACAGGGGCGATGGAAACACCATATATTTT. Its translation: CASSPGTYRGDGNTIYF. The chain uses TRBV18 and TRBJ1-3; TRBD1 matches at 7 bases. V was clipped by 2 bases and J by 3 bases; unmatched bases: 10. The CDR3 covers 17 residues. Per germline, CDR1 KGHSH and CDR2 LQKENI.

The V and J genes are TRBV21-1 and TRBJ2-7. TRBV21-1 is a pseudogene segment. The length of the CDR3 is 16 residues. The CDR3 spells CASTSRHGVRTYEQYV. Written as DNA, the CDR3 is TGTGCCAGCACATCTCGGCATGGGGTGAGGACCTACGAGCAGTACGTC.